This T cell receptor beta chain was observed in a study of identical twins. With regard to this clonotype: Its antigen is unidentified.

With 0 bases clipped from V and 0 bases from J, the junction kept 5 bases outside the gene matches. Germline CDR1 SGHRS, CDR2 YFSETQ. The CDR3 is made up of 16 amino acids. TCRdb reprocessed the 5' RACE reads with MiXCR, giving one entry per CDR3 protein. The repertoire consists of more than 1.5 million distinct CDR3 sequences, with more than 30% occurring once and the leading ten covering under 0.35%. Study results and caveats: Analyses of zero insertions could, in part, be confounded by invariant MAIT and iNKT cells. Donors were not followed over many years; analysis was cross-sectional.

This sequence was found in a newborn girl in good health. Sequenced material: cord blood. The chain links TRBV5-1 to TRBJ2-7; 8 bases map to TRBD1. Written as DNA, the CDR3 is TGCGCCAGCAGCTTGGAGCCAGGGGGCCGCTCCTACGAGCAGTACTTC. Its translation: CASSLEPGGRSYEQYF.